Below, 3 T cell receptor beta chains from the same sample are listed, as sequenced in a study of cytomegalovirus exposure and HLA in healthy donors (dated by TCRdb to 2017 to 2019). Library method: the immunoSEQ multiplex PCR assay. The clones in this table, taken by TCRdb from immuneACCESS, are in-frame only. Not every clone is retained; where verified, under half of the shortfall comes from an unresolved V gene, and the cause of the rest is unknown. The sample table shows under 200,000 clones, and 75% to 95% are seen once. The leading ten clones occupy 3% to 3.5% of the sample. Sequencing was done on a sample of PBMCs. The receptors shown here come from a woman aged 18-30 years in good health and CMV-seropositive.

This chain links TRBV6-5 with TRBJ2-7, with D perhaps matching TRBD2 (7 bases). The CDR3 is 13 amino acids. Per germline, CDR1 MNHEY and CDR2 SVGAGI. Trimming left V 0 bases short and J 6 bases short, with 9 bases between. The CDR3 protein is CASSYSGGGEQYF. CDR3 coding DNA: TGTGCCAGCAGTTACTCAGGGGGGGGCGAGCAGTACTTC.

The CDR3 DNA follows: TGTGCCAGCAGTCCCCACAGGGGCCGGAGCTCCTACGAGCAGTACTTC. Its protein is CASSPHRGRSSYEQYF. The rearrangement joins TRBV27 to TRBJ2-7, with 7 nucleotides matching TRBD1. This CDR3 has 16 residues. Germline CDR1 is MNHEY and CDR2 is SMNVEV (reference sequence). With 5 bases clipped from V and 0 bases from J, the junction kept 10 bases outside the gene matches.

V and J are TRBV10-3 and TRBJ2-3, with 9 bases fitting TRBD1. The V segment lost 10 bases and the J segment 4 bases; nucleotides outside the gene matches: 9. The CDR3 covers 14 residues. Germline V gene sequence: CDR1 ENHRY, CDR2 SYGVKD. The CDR3 DNA sequence: TGTGCCACACGGGGGGACAGGGAGGCAGATACGCAGTATTTT. This encodes CATRGDREADTQYF.